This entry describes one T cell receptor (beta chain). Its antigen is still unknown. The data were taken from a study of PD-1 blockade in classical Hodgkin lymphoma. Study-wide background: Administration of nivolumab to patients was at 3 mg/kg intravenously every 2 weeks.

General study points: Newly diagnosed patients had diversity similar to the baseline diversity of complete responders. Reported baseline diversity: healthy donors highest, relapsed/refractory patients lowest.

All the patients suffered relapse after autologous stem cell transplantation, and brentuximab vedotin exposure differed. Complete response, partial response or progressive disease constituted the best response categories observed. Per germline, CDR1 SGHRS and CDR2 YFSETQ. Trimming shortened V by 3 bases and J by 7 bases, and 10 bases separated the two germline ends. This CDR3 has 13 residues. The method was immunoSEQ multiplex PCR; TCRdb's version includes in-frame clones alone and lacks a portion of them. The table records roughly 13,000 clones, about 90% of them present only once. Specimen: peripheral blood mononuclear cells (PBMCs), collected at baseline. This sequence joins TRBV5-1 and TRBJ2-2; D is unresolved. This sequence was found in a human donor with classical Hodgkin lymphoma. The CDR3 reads CASSSDSGGELFF. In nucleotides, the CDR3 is TGCGCCAGCAGCTCCGACTCGGGCGGGGAGCTGTTTTTT.